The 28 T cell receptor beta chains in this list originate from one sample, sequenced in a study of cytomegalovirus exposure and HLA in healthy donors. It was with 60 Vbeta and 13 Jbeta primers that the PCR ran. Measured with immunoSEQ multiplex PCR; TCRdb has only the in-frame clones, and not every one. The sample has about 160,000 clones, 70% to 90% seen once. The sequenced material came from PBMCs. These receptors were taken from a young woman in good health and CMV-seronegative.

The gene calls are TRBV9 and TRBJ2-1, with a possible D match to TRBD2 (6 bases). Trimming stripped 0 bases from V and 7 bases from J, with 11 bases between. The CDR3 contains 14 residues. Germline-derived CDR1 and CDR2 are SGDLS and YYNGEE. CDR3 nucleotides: TGTGCCAGCAGCGTAGGCAGACGGGGGAATGAGCAGTTCTTC. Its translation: CASSVGRRGNEQFF. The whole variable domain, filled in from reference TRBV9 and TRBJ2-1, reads DSGVTQTPKHLITATGQRVTLRCSPRSGDLSVYWYQQSLDQGLQFLIQYYNGEERAKGNILERFSAQQFPDLHSELNLSSLELGDSALYFCASSVGRRGNEQFFGPGTRLTVL.

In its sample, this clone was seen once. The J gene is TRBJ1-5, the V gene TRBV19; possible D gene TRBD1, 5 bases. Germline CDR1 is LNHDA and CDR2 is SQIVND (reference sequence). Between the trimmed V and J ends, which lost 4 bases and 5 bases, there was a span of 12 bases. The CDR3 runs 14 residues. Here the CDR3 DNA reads TGTGCCAGTAGTAAGGACGGGGGATATCAGCCCCAGCATTTT. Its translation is CASSKDGGYQPQHF.

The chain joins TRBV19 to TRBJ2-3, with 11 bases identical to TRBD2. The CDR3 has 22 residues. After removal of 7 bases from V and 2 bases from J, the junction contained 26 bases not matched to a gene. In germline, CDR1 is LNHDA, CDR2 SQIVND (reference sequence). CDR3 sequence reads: CASTPSGVASGRPRRNTDTQYF. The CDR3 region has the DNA TGTGCCAGTACCCCCTCAGGAGTGGCTAGCGGGAGGCCCCGGCGTAACACAGATACGCAGTATTTT.

Written as DNA, the CDR3 is TGTGCCAGCAATGGAGGCTACGAGCAGTACTTC. Encoded protein: CASNGGYEQYF. J is TRBJ2-7 and V is TRBV5-6, with D possibly matching TRBD2 (5 bases). CDR1 is SGHDT and CDR2 is YYEEEE in the germline V gene. Trimming removed 6 bases at V and 3 bases at J, with 7 bases between. The CDR3 sequence is 11 residues long.

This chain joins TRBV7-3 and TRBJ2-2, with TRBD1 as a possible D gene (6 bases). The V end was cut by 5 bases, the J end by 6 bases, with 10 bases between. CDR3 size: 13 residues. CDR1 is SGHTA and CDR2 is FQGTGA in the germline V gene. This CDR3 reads CASSATGSGELFF. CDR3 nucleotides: TGTGCCAGCAGCGCAACAGGGTCCGGGGAGCTGTTTTTT.

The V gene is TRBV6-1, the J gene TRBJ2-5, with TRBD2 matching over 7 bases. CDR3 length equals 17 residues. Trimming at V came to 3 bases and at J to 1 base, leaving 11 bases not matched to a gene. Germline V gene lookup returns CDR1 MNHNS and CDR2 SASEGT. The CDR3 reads CASSESVGGGPQETQYF. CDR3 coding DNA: TGTGCCAGCAGTGAGTCTGTGGGGGGGGGACCCCAAGAGACCCAGTACTTC.

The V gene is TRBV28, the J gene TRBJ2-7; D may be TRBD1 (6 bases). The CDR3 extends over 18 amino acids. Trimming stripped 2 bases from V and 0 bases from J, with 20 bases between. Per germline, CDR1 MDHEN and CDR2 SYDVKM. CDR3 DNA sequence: TGTGCCAGCAGTTTAAGATCGGCTTGGGACACTACCTCCTACGAGCAGTACTTC. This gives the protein CASSLRSAWDTTSYEQYF.

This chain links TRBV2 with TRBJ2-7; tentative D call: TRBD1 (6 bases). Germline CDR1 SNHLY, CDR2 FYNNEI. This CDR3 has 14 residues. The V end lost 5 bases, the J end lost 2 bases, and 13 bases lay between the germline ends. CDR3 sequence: CASSRRGVPYEQYF. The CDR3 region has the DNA TGTGCCAGCAGTCGCAGGGGAGTTCCCTACGAGCAGTACTTC.

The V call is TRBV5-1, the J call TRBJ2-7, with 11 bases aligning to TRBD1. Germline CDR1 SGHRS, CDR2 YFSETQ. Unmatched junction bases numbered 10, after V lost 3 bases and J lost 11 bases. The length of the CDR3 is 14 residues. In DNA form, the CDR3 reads TGCGCCAGCAGCTATACCGGGACAGGGGGTATGGAGTACTTC. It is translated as CASSYTGTGGMEYF.

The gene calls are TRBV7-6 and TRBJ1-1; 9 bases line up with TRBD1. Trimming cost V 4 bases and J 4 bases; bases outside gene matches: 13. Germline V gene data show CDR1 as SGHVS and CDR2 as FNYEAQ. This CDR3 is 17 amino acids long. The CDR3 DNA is TGTGCCAGCAGCTACCTCAAGGGAGACAGGGGGAGCACTGAAGCTTTCTTT. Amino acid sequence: CASSYLKGDRGSTEAFF.

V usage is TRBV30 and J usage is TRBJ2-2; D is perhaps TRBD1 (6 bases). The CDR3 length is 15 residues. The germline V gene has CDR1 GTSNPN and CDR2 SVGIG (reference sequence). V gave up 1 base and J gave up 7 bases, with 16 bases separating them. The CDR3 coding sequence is TGTGCCTGGAGTGCACCTCAGGGGCACGTCGGGGAGCTGTTTTTT. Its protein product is CAWSAPQGHVGELFF.

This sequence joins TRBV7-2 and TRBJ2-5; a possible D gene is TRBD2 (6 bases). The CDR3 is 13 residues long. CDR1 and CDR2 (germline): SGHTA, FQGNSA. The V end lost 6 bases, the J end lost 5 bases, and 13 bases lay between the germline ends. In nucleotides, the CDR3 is TGTGCCAGCAGTTCTAGGAGGGAGGAGACCCAGTACTTC. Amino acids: CASSSRREETQYF.

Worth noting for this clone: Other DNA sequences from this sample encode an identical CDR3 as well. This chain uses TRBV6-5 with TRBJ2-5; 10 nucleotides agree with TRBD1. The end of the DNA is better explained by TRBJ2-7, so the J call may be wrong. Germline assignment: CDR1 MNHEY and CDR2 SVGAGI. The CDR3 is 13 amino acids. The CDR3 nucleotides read TGTGCCAGCAGTCGGGACAGGGGATACGAGCAGTACTTC. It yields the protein CASSRDRGYEQYF.

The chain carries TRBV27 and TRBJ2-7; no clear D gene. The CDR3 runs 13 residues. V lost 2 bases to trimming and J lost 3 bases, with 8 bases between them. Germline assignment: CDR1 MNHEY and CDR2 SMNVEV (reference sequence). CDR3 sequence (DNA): TGTGCCAGCAGTTTAGTTCGAGGCTACGAGCAGTACTTC. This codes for CASSLVRGYEQYF.

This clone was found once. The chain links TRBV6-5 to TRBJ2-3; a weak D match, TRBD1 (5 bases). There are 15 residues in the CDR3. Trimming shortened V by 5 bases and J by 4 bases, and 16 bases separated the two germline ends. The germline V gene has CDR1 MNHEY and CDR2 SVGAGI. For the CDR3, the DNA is TGTGCCAGCAGTCCCTGGGGCTCTCGCGCAGATACGCAGTATTTT. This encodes CASSPWGSRADTQYF.

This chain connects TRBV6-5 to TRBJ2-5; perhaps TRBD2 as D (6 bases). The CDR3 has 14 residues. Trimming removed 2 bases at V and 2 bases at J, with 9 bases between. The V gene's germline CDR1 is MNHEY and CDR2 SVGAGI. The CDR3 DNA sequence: TGTGCCAGCAGTTACATGCGGGGTCAAGAGACCCAGTACTTC. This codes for CASSYMRGQETQYF.

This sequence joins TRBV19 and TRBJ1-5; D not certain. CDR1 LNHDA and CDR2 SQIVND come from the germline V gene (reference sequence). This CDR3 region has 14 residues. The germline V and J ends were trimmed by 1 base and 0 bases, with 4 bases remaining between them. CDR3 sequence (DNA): TGTGCCAGTAGTATAGGACATAGCAATCAGCCCCAGCATTTT. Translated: CASSIGHSNQPQHF.

The CDR3 region has the DNA TGTGCCATCCGACAGGGAAACTATGGCTACACCTTC. This translates into CAIRQGNYGYTF. V is TRBV27 and J is TRBJ1-2; 7 nucleotides align to TRBD1. CDR1 is MNHEY and CDR2 is SMNVEV in the germline V gene (reference sequence). This CDR3 is built from 12 residues. The trim removed 10 bases at V and 2 bases at J, leaving 4 bases unmatched.

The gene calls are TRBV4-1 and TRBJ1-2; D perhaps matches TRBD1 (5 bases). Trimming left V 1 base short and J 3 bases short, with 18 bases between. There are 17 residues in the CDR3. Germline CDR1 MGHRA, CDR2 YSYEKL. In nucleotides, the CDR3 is TGCGCCAGCAGCCAAGTGGTCAGGGAGCGGGGTGACTATGGCTACACCTTC. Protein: CASSQVVRERGDYGYTF.

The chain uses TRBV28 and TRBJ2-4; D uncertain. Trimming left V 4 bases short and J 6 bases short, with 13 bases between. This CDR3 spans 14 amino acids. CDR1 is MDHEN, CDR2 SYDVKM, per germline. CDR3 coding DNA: TGTGCCAGCAGTTCACCGACAACCCCAAACATTCAGTACTTC. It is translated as CASSSPTTPNIQYF.

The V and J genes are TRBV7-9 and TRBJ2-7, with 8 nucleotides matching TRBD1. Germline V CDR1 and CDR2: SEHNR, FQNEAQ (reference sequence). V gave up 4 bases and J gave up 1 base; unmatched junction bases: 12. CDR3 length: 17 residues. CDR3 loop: CASSSRLPGDRSYEQYF. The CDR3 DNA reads TGTGCCAGCAGCTCTCGACTTCCCGGGGACAGGTCCTACGAGCAGTACTTC.

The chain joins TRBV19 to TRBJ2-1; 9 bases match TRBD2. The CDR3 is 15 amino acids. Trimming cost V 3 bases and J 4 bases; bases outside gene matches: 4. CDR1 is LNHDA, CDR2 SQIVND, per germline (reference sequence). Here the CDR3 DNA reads TGTGCCAGTAGTATTAGAGCGGGGGGTTACAATGAGCAGTTCTTC. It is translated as CASSIRAGGYNEQFF. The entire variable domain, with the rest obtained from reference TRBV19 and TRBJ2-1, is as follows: DGGITQSPKYLFRKEGQNVTLSCEQNLNHDAMYWYRQDPGQGLRLIYYSQIVNDFQKGDIAEGYSVSREKKESFPLTVTSAQKNPTAFYLCASSIRAGGYNEQFFGPGTRLTVL.

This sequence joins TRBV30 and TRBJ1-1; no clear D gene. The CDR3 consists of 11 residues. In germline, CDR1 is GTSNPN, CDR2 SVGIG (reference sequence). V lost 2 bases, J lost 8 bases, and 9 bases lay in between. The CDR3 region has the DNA TGTGCCTGGAGTTTCTCCGGGGAAGCTTTCTTT. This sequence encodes CAWSFSGEAFF.

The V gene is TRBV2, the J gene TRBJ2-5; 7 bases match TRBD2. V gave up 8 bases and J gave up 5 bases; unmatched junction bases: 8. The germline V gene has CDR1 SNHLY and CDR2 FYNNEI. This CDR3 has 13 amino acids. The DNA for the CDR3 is TGTGCCAGCTGGTACGGGGGGAGCGAGACCCAGTACTTC. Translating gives CASWYGGSETQYF.

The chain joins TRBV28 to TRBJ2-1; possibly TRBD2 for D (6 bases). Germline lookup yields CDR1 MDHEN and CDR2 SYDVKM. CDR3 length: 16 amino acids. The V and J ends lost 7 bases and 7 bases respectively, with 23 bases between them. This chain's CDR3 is CASTRLWGELRNEQFF. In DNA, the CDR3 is TGTGCCAGCACCCGCTTGTGGGGGGAGCTTAGGAATGAGCAGTTCTTC.

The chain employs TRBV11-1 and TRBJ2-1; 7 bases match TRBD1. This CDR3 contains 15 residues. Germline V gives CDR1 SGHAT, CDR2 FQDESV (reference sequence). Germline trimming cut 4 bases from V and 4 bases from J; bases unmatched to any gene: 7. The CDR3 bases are TGTGCCAGCAGCTCCTCCGGGACAGTTTACAATGAGCAGTTCTTC. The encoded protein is CASSSSGTVYNEQFF.

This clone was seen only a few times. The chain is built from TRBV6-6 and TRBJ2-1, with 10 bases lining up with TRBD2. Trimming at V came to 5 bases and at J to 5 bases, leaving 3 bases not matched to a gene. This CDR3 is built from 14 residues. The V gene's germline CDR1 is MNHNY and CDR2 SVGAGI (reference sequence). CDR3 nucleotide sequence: TGTGCCAGCAGTCGAGGACTAGCGGACAATGAGCAGTTCTTC. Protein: CASSRGLADNEQFF.

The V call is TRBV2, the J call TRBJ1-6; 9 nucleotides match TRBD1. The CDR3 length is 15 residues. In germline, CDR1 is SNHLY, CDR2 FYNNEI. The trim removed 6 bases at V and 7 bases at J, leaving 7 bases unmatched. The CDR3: CASSSRQGDNSPLHF. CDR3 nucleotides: TGTGCCAGCAGCTCCCGACAGGGGGACAATTCACCCCTCCACTTT.